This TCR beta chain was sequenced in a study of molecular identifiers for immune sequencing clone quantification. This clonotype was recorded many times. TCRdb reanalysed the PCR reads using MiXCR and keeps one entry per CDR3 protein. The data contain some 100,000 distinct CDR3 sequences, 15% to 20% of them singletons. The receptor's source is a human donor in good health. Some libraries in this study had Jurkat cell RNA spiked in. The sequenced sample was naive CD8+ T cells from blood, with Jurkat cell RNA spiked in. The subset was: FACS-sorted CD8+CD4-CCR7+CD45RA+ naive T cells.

The CDR3 loop is CASSLEGFTEAFF. The CDR3 nucleotides are TGTGCCAGCAGTTTAGAAGGGTTTACTGAAGCTTTCTTT. This rearrangement joins TRBV12-3 or TRBV12-4 to TRBJ1-1; D is uncertain. Trimming shortened V by 1 base and J by 5 bases, and 8 bases separated the two germline ends. The CDR3 spans 13 residues.